The following is a TCR beta chain sequence with its context. The repertoire was sequenced with immunoSEQ multiplex PCR; TCRdb's copy has only in-frame clones and lacks some. The table shows about 64,000 clones, with 80% to 95% occurring only once. The data derive from a study of T cell changes during pregnancy in multiple sclerosis. V was pared by 2 bases and J by 9 bases, with 7 bases of the junction left unmatched. Germline V CDR1 and CDR2: MGHRA, YSYEKL. CDR3 size: 15 residues. Source: peripheral blood, taken in the second trimester of pregnancy. V is TRBV4-1 and J is TRBJ2-1; 10 positions match TRBD2. The sequence was obtained from a female donor in good health, enrolled as a control in a pregnancy study. The CDR3: CASSQLAGVKGEQFF. CDR3 sequence (DNA): TGCGCCAGCAGCCAACTAGCGGGAGTGAAGGGTGAGCAGTTCTTC.